The 10 T cell receptor beta chains below all came from one sample that was sequenced in a study of OX40 agonist ivuxolimab in advanced cancers. TCRdb's table, derived via immunoSEQ multiplex PCR, lists solely in-frame clones and lacks some. The table shows 80,000 or so clones, with approximately 80% occurring only once. The specimen was CD4+ or CD8+ T cells sorted from blood, collected in a trial of the OX40 agonist ivuxolimab. These receptors all come from an adult with an advanced solid tumor such as melanoma, head and neck, liver or kidney cancer.

The chain employs TRBV5-1 and TRBJ1-1; D unresolved. In germline, CDR1 is SGHRS, CDR2 YFSETQ. This CDR3 is 15 amino acids long. V lost 0 bases and J 1 base, leaving 10 bases between the germline ends. DNA for the CDR3: TGCGCCAGCAGCTTGGAAGGGTACAGGAACACTGAAGCTTTCTTT. It encodes CASSLEGYRNTEAFF.

This sequence joins TRBV6-4 and TRBJ1-2; possible D gene TRBD1, 5 bases. The V gene's germline CDR1 is MRHNA and CDR2 SNTAGT. The CDR3 length is 13 residues. Trimming took off 4 bases at V and 8 bases at J, with 14 bases between the two ends. CDR3 DNA: TGTGCCAGCAGTGTCGGGGCGGGATACGGCTACACCTTC. This sequence encodes CASSVGAGYGYTF.

This chain joins TRBV28 and TRBJ2-1; D uncertain. The CDR3 totals 12 residues. Germline loops: CDR1 MDHEN, CDR2 SYDVKM. Trimming shortened V by 8 bases and J by 8 bases, and 13 bases separated the two germline ends. CDR3 sequence reads: CASLKRPHEQFF. In DNA form, the CDR3 reads TGTGCCAGCCTAAAACGGCCCCATGAGCAGTTCTTC.

In its sample, this clone was seen once. The chain employs TRBV5-1 and TRBJ2-3; D call uncertain. Germline CDR1 is SGHRS and CDR2 is YFSETQ. The V end was cut by 4 bases, the J end by 2 bases, with 17 bases between. This CDR3 region has 16 residues. For the CDR3, the DNA is TGCGCCAGCAGCCCCCTAGGTAGCCGAAACACAGATACGCAGTATTTT. It translates to CASSPLGSRNTDTQYF.

The J gene is TRBJ2-6, the V gene TRBV27; D unclear. The CDR3 runs to 16 residues. Trimming left V 5 bases short and J 2 bases short, with 13 bases between. The V gene's germline CDR1 is MNHEY and CDR2 SMNVEV (reference sequence). This chain's CDR3 is CASSPRPVPGANVLTF. The DNA for the CDR3 is TGTGCCAGCAGTCCGCGACCTGTCCCTGGGGCCAACGTCCTGACTTTC.

This sequence joins TRBV7-9 and TRBJ1-5; D is ambiguous. This CDR3 has 13 residues. The V gene's germline CDR1 is SEHNR and CDR2 FQNEAQ (reference sequence). V was shortened by 5 bases and J by 0 bases, with 5 bases between the two germline ends. The CDR3 protein is CASSPYSNQPQHF. CDR3 coding DNA: TGTGCCAGCAGCCCTTATAGCAATCAGCCCCAGCATTTT.

The gene calls are TRBV7-9 and TRBJ1-1, with no clear D. V lost 5 bases, J lost 8 bases, and 21 bases lay in between. This CDR3 is built from 15 residues. CDR1 is SEHNR, CDR2 FQNEAQ, per germline (reference sequence). In DNA form, the CDR3 reads TGTGCCAGCAGCCGACAATTGGACGGCGAAGACGAAGCTTTCTTT. The encoded protein is CASSRQLDGEDEAFF.

The chain carries TRBV5-4 and TRBJ2-3; 8 positions match TRBD1. CDR3 size: 14 residues. Unmatched junction bases numbered 7, after V lost 5 bases and J lost 5 bases. Looked up from germline, CDR1 is SGHNT and CDR2 is YYREEE (reference sequence). DNA of the CDR3: TGTGCCAGCAGTTCGGACAGGGAAGGAGATACGCAGTATTTT. This encodes CASSSDREGDTQYF.

The chain joins TRBV5-4 to TRBJ2-3; the D is unclear. CDR3 length: 14 residues. Germline V lookup: CDR1 SGHNT, CDR2 YYREEE (reference sequence). Trimming took 6 bases from V and 3 from J, leaving 14 bases between them. The CDR3, as DNA: TGTGCCAGCAATCCGGGCTTGGCTACAGATACGCAGTATTTT. Protein sequence: CASNPGLATDTQYF.

This chain uses TRBV10-3 with TRBJ2-7, with a possible D match to TRBD1 (6 bases). Germline CDR1 is ENHRY and CDR2 is SYGVKD. Trimming shortened V by 6 bases and J by 7 bases, and 10 bases separated the two germline ends. This CDR3 has 11 amino acids. CDR3 sequence reads: CAIRQGREQYF. Here the CDR3 DNA reads TGTGCCATCAGGCAGGGGAGAGAGCAGTACTTC.